The T cell receptor (beta chain) under discussion was sequenced for a study of blood T cell repertoires in COVID-19. Study-wide context: COVID-19 samples, acute and convalescent, were from the United States, Italy and Spain. T cells, B-cell-depleted T cells, or PBMCs supplied cDNA or gDNA.

The repertoire was sequenced with immunoSEQ multiplex PCR; TCRdb's copy has only in-frame clones and lacks some. The table lists about 250,000 clones, around 84% of them singletons, with roughly 1.7% in the top ten. The trim removed 2 bases at V and 4 bases at J, leaving 5 bases unmatched. The V gene's germline CDR1 is SGHVS and CDR2 FQNEAQ. The CDR3 runs 15 residues. The material sequenced was PBMCs or T cells enriched from blood (not recorded which). The sequence was obtained from a man aged 40-49 years who had recovered from COVID-19. V usage is TRBV7-8 and J usage is TRBJ1-2, with 9 bases fitting TRBD1. The DNA of the CDR3 is TGTGCCAGCAGCTTATCCGGGACAGGGAGCTATGGCTACACCTTC. Translating gives CASSLSGTGSYGYTF.